This record concerns one T cell receptor (beta chain) sequence. The V and J ends lost 4 bases and 8 bases, in that order; junction bases with no gene match: 12. The CDR3 totals 15 residues. Germline-derived CDR1 and CDR2 are SGHRS and YFSETQ. The PCR employed 60 Vbeta primers together with 13 Jbeta primers. TCRdb's table, derived via immunoSEQ multiplex PCR, lists solely in-frame clones and lacks some. The table includes 69,000 or so clones, about three quarters detected once. The sample belongs to a study of cytomegalovirus exposure and HLA in healthy donors. The sample was PBMCs. The chain joins TRBV5-1 to TRBJ1-2; 9 bases line up with TRBD1. This receptor was taken from a man aged 18 to 29 in good health and CMV-seronegative. CDR3 loop: CASSVQGQGSSGYTF. The DNA for the CDR3 is TGCGCCAGCAGCGTCCAAGGACAGGGGAGCTCGGGCTACACCTTC.